This T cell receptor (beta chain) was identified in a study of regulatory T cells in long-lasting Graves disease. Construction of the TCR beta libraries employed iRepertoire HTBI primers in conjunction with Arm-PCR of CDR3 regions. One entry per CDR3 protein, called by TCRdb with MiXCR from the multiplex PCR reads. The sample carries about 450,000 distinct CDR3 sequences, 14% recorded once. There are many counts of this clonotype. Its target is unknown. This CDR3 comprises 15 residues. Looked up from germline, CDR1 is MNHEY and CDR2 is SMNVEV (reference sequence). V lost 9 bases to trimming and J lost 4 bases; unmatched junction nucleotides: 11. Time point in this sample: newly diagnosed GD, antithyroid drugs for less than 3 months. There was RNA extracted from PBMCs, and the TCR library was made from it. Regarding the study as a whole: With persistent disease, TRBV28, TRBJ1-2 and TRBJ2-5 were the favored segments.

A further study also used this sample, focusing on T cells in Graves' hyperthyroidism and ophthalmopathy. That source adds: Most clonotypes expanded in thyroid above 0.001 were likewise present in blood.

The V gene is TRBV27, the J gene TRBJ2-5; 10 bases map to TRBD1. The specimen was peripheral blood mononuclear cells (PBMCs), collected at new diagnosis, from a patient treated with antithyroid drugs. This clonotype originated in a woman aged 50 to 60 with Graves disease. The CDR3 protein is CARHPGQGKGETQYF. The CDR3 region has the DNA TGTGCCAGACACCCGGGACAGGGGAAGGGAGAGACCCAGTACTTC.